This TCR beta chain was captured in a study of cytomegalovirus exposure and HLA in healthy donors. Comments on this clone: The antigen remains unidentified.

With 4 bases removed from V and 9 bases from J, the gap between germline ends came to 14 bases. CDR1 is SGHDT, CDR2 YYEEEE, per germline. The CDR3 loop spans 12 amino acids. Points from the study as a whole: An analysis done earlier found most TCR beta V segments productive about 90% or about 30% of the time. From TCR beta sequences, most subjects' HLA-A and HLA-B alleles were reportedly predicted accurately. Despite most TCR sequences being rare, some public TCRs occurred in many donors.

The PCR contained 60 Vbeta and 13 Jbeta primers. TCRdb's copy holds only in-frame clones and misses some; the assay was immunoSEQ multiplex PCR. The sample lists 120,000 to 150,000 clones, nearly 80% occurring once. The clonotype comes from a man aged 35 to 55 in good health and CMV-seropositive. V gene TRBV5-6 combines with J gene TRBJ2-7; the D gene is possibly TRBD2 (6 bases). The sample taken for sequencing was PBMCs. The CDR3 nucleotides read TGTGCCAGCAGCCAAGGTGGGGGGATGCAGTACTTC. This encodes CASSQGGGMQYF. Using reference TRBV5-6 and TRBJ2-7 for the parts outside the CDR3, the full variable domain is DAGVTQSPTHLIKTRGQQVTLRCSPKSGHDTVSWYQQALGQGPQFIFQYYEEEERQRGNFPDRFSGHQFPNYSSELNVNALLLGDSALYLCASSQGGGMQYFGPGTRLTVT.